Each of the 26 T cell receptor beta chains below was sequenced from the same sample in a study of shared clonotypes between healthy human individuals. CD8 cells classed as naive were CD45RO-negative and positively selected for CCR7, excluding terminally differentiated effector memory CD45RA+ cells. Some clones are missing from TCRdb's copy, which holds only in-frame ones; the method was immunoSEQ multiplex PCR. Of over 2,000,000 clones in the sample, approximately 92% were seen once. The material sequenced was naive CD8+ T cells from PBMCs. These receptors came from a man younger than 35 in good health. Some clones in this sample may be carry-over from other donors' samples.

This chain joins TRBV28 and TRBJ2-1; tentatively, D is TRBD1 (5 bases). Germline-derived CDR1 and CDR2 are MDHEN and SYDVKM. V was trimmed by 3 bases and J by 8 bases, leaving 17 bases between them. This CDR3 spans 15 amino acids. The CDR3 here is CASSFWGGHADEQFF. CDR3 nucleotides: TGTGCCAGCAGTTTTTGGGGCGGACATGCCGATGAGCAGTTCTTC. The whole variable domain, filled in from reference TRBV28 and TRBJ2-1, reads DVKVTQSSRYLVKRTGEKVFLECVQDMDHENMFWYRQDPGLGLRLIYFSYDVKMKEKGDIPEGYSVSREKKERFSLILESASTNQTSMYLCASSFWGGHADEQFFGPGTRLTVL.

V is TRBV25-1 and J is TRBJ1-2; the match to TRBD1 covers 8 bases. V trimming: 4 bases; J trimming: 8 bases; junction bases outside the gene matches: 6. Per the germline V gene, CDR1 is MGHDK and CDR2 is SYGVNS. This CDR3 spans 13 amino acids. CDR3 region: CASSGRGRWGYTF. In DNA, the CDR3 is TGTGCCAGCAGTGGCAGGGGGCGCTGGGGCTACACCTTC.

V is TRBV5-1 and J is TRBJ2-1; TRBD2 matches 8 bases. The CDR3 runs to 17 residues. The germline gives CDR1 SGHRS, CDR2 YFSETQ. The junction had 15 bases not matched to a gene; V was cut back by 6 bases and J by 4 bases. Written as DNA, the CDR3 is TGCGCCAGCACCGTGAACGGGAGGGACTCTACTTACAATGAGCAGTTCTTC. As protein: CASTVNGRDSTYNEQFF.

As concerns this clone: The same CDR3 arises from other DNA sequences in this sample as well. Here the CDR3 reads CASSQGLAGGSQETQYF. Written as DNA, the CDR3 is TGCGCCAGCAGCCAGGGACTAGCGGGAGGTTCTCAAGAGACCCAGTACTTC. This chain connects TRBV4-3 to TRBJ2-5, with 15 positions matching TRBD2. CDR1 and CDR2 from the germline V gene are LGHNA and YSLEER. With 3 bases clipped from V and 2 bases from J, the junction kept 4 bases outside the gene matches. The CDR3 contains 17 residues.

V gene TRBV7-2 combines with J gene TRBJ2-3; 8 bases match TRBD2. This CDR3 is built from 17 residues. J lost 5 bases, V lost 1 base, and 11 bases had no gene match. CDR1 is SGHTA, CDR2 FQGNSA, per germline. CDR3: CASSLGLGSGNRDTQYF. In DNA, the CDR3 is TGTGCCAGCAGCTTAGGCTTGGGTAGCGGGAATAGAGATACGCAGTATTTT.

The chain couples TRBV7-9 to TRBJ2-5; 8 bases match TRBD2. J was trimmed by 5 bases and V by 1 base; bases with no gene match: 12. CDR1 is SEHNR, CDR2 FQNEAQ, per germline (reference sequence). The length of the CDR3 is 17 residues. The CDR3 is CASSLVHGAGDVETQYF. The CDR3 DNA reads as TGTGCCAGCAGCTTAGTTCACGGAGCGGGAGATGTGGAGACCCAGTACTTC.

This clone was counted once. The rearrangement links TRBV11-2 to TRBJ2-1, with TRBD1 as a possible D gene (5 bases). The germline gives CDR1 SGHAT, CDR2 FQNNGV. V gave up 5 bases and J gave up 0 bases, with 14 bases separating them. The CDR3 runs to 16 residues. The CDR3 is CASSVQDLGSYNEQFF. DNA for the CDR3: TGTGCCAGCAGCGTACAGGACCTCGGCTCCTACAATGAGCAGTTCTTC.

This clone was seen a single time. The sample contains more than one DNA sequence encoding this CDR3. The chain combines TRBV9 with TRBJ2-5, with unresolved D. CDR1 is SGDLS, CDR2 YYNGEE, per germline. The CDR3 covers 13 residues. V was clipped by 0 bases and J by 5 bases, with 8 bases between them. The CDR3 spells CASSVVLGETQYF. The CDR3 bases are TGTGCCAGCAGCGTAGTCCTAGGGGAGACCCAGTACTTC.

This clone occurred once. CDR3 nucleotides: TGTGCCAGCAGTTACTCGATTACAGGCTCCTACGAGCAGTACTTC. Translation gives CASSYSITGSYEQYF. This chain connects TRBV6-6 to TRBJ2-7; D may be TRBD1 (5 bases). Trimming took off 0 bases at V and 0 bases at J, with 9 bases between the two ends. Germline CDR1 and CDR2: MNHNY and SVGAGI (reference sequence). The length of the CDR3 is 15 residues.

The rearrangement joins TRBV4-3 to TRBJ2-2; 7 bases agree with TRBD1. Germline-derived CDR1 and CDR2 are LGHNA and YSLEER. The CDR3 sequence is 17 residues long. J lost 5 bases, V lost 0 bases, and 9 bases had no gene match. In DNA, the CDR3 is TGCGCCAGCAGCCAAGATTCAACAGGGGCATGGACCGGGGAGCTGTTTTTT. Amino acid sequence: CASSQDSTGAWTGELFF.

V gene TRBV28 combines with J gene TRBJ1-3; D uncertain. Germline loops: CDR1 MDHEN, CDR2 SYDVKM. The CDR3 is 15 amino acids. Trimming stripped 7 bases from V and 3 bases from J, with 16 bases between. CDR3 region: CASTGGRVRGNTIYF. CDR3 DNA: TGTGCCAGCACCGGTGGGAGGGTCCGTGGAAACACCATATATTTT.

The chain joins TRBV6-6 to TRBJ2-7; no clear D. Trimming removed 0 bases from V and 5 bases from J, with 5 bases in between. This CDR3 region has 12 residues. Germline lookup yields CDR1 MNHNY and CDR2 SVGAGI (reference sequence). This CDR3 reads CASSYSPHEQYF. The CDR3, as DNA: TGTGCCAGCAGTTACTCCCCCCACGAGCAGTACTTC.

The chain joins TRBV19 to TRBJ1-2; no reliable D call. The germline V gene has CDR1 LNHDA and CDR2 SQIVND (reference sequence). The CDR3 is 14 residues long. Trimming stripped 2 bases from V and 0 bases from J, with 7 bases between. The CDR3 DNA is TGTGCCAGTAGTATAAGAGGAACTAACTATGGCTACACCTTC. Amino acids: CASSIRGTNYGYTF.

The rearrangement joins TRBV27 to TRBJ1-5; D gene unclear. This CDR3 is 16 amino acids long. The V end lost 5 bases, the J end lost 1 base, and 15 bases lay between the germline ends. CDR1 is MNHEY, CDR2 SMNVEV, per germline (reference sequence). As DNA, the CDR3 is TGTGCCAGCAGTCCACGTCCACACCGAAGCAATCAGCCCCAGCATTTT. Amino acids: CASSPRPHRSNQPQHF.

The V and J genes are TRBV6-1 and TRBJ2-7, with a weak D call TRBD1 (5 bases). This CDR3 comprises 15 residues. In germline, CDR1 is MNHNS, CDR2 SASEGT. V gave up 7 bases and J gave up 0 bases, with 16 bases separating them. This CDR3 is CASNAGPAPSYEQYF. Here the CDR3 DNA reads TGTGCCAGCAATGCAGGGCCAGCACCCTCCTACGAGCAGTACTTC.

This clone appeared a single time. This sample also contains other DNA sequences that code for the same CDR3. This chain connects TRBV25-1 to TRBJ2-7, with D perhaps matching TRBD2 (6 bases). The V gene lost 4 bases and the J gene lost 4 bases, with 11 bases spanning the gap. The CDR3 spans 13 residues. Germline CDR1 MGHDK, CDR2 SYGVNS. Here the CDR3 reads CASSASSAYEQYF. The CDR3 DNA is TGTGCCAGCAGTGCCTCTAGCGCGTACGAGCAGTACTTC.

The rearrangement uses TRBV7-9 and TRBJ2-5; 9 bases align to TRBD2. The ends lost 3 bases at V and 6 bases at J; junction bases unmatched: 5. The length of the CDR3 is 14 residues. Germline CDR1 SEHNR, CDR2 FQNEAQ (reference sequence). The CDR3 reads CASSLREGHKTQYF. The CDR3 DNA reads TGTGCCAGCAGCTTGCGGGAGGGCCATAAGACCCAGTACTTC. The whole variable domain, filled in from reference TRBV7-9 and TRBJ2-5, reads DTGVSQNPRHKITKRGQNVTFRCDPISEHNRLYWYRQTLGQGPEFLTYFQNEAQLEKSRLLSDRFSAERPKGSFSTLEIQRTEQGDSAMYLCASSLREGHKTQYFGPGTRLLVL.

V and J are TRBV19 and TRBJ2-1; 7 nucleotides agree with TRBD1. Trimming took 2 bases from V and 5 from J; bases not matched to a gene: 6. This CDR3 has 15 residues. The germline V gene encodes CDR1 LNHDA and CDR2 SQIVND (reference sequence). The CDR3 loop reads CASSIRQGYDNEQFF. CDR3 in DNA: TGTGCCAGTAGTATAAGACAGGGTTACGACAATGAGCAGTTCTTC.

The V call is TRBV10-3, the J call TRBJ1-1, with D hard to call. The CDR3 length is 18 residues. From germline, CDR1 is ENHRY and CDR2 SYGVKD. Trimming stripped 3 bases from V and 0 bases from J, with 20 bases between. The DNA for the CDR3 is TGTGCCATCAGTGATCCCACCGCGGCGTCTGCCCTGAACACTGAAGCTTTCTTT. This gives the protein CAISDPTAASALNTEAFF.

This chain uses TRBV6-5 with TRBJ1-2; a possible D gene is TRBD1 (5 bases). The CDR3 totals 13 residues. Per the germline V gene, CDR1 is MNHEY and CDR2 is SVGAGI. Trimming pared 6 bases from V and 6 bases from J, leaving 14 bases between. DNA of the CDR3: TGTGCCAGCAGGTGGGGCGTCAGGGATGGCTACACCTTC. Its protein product is CASRWGVRDGYTF.

This clone was observed a handful of times. The V and J genes are TRBV6-5 and TRBJ1-5; D remains ambiguous. The V end lost 8 bases, the J end lost 7 bases, and 6 bases lay between the germline ends. The length of the CDR3 is 10 residues. Germline lookup yields CDR1 MNHEY and CDR2 SVGAGI. Here the CDR3 DNA reads TGTGCCAGCGGTCGCCAGCCCCAGCATTTT. Translated, it gives CASGRQPQHF.

The genes are TRBV6-5 and TRBJ1-1; a possible D gene is TRBD1 (6 bases). From germline, CDR1 is MNHEY and CDR2 SVGAGI. The CDR3 spans 14 residues. V shed 4 bases and J shed 0 bases, with 9 bases lying between them. In DNA form, the CDR3 reads TGTGCCAGCAGTTCCTACAGGGTGAACACTGAAGCTTTCTTT. It specifies CASSSYRVNTEAFF.

This chain uses TRBV9 with TRBJ2-7; a weak D match, TRBD2 (5 bases). V was shortened by 0 bases and J by 4 bases, with 14 bases between the two germline ends. Germline V lookup: CDR1 SGDLS, CDR2 YYNGEE. The CDR3 is made up of 15 amino acids. This CDR3 reads CASSVEASRPYEQYF. The CDR3 DNA is TGTGCCAGCAGCGTAGAAGCTAGCCGCCCGTACGAGCAGTACTTC.

In its sample, this clone was seen a few times. This CDR3 is also generated by other DNA sequences in the sample. This chain joins TRBV13 and TRBJ2-7, with 7 bases fitting TRBD1. Germline V gene sequence: CDR1 PRHDT, CDR2 FYEKMQ (reference sequence). The CDR3 has 14 residues. With 5 bases clipped from V and 0 bases from J, the junction kept 4 bases outside the gene matches. CDR3 amino acids: CASSLRDSSYEQYF. The CDR3 nucleotides read TGTGCCAGCAGCCTAAGGGACAGCTCCTACGAGCAGTACTTC.

The chain uses TRBV6-5 and TRBJ2-1, with D unclear. Germline values: CDR1 MNHEY, CDR2 SVGAGI. V lost 5 bases and J 2 bases, leaving 13 bases between the germline ends. The CDR3 has 15 residues. In DNA form, the CDR3 reads TGTGCCAGCAGTACCGACCGCCTCACCTACAATGAGCAGTTCTTC. Amino acids: CASSTDRLTYNEQFF.

The chain recombines TRBV28 with TRBJ2-7; 7 bases are a match to TRBD2. The CDR3 covers 15 residues. The J segment lost 4 bases and the V segment lost 1 base, leaving 7 bases of the junction unmatched. Germline CDR1 and CDR2: MDHEN and SYDVKM. The CDR3 nucleotides read TGTGCCAGCAGTTTATTTGGGGACTATACATACGAGCAGTACTTC. Translation: CASSLFGDYTYEQYF.